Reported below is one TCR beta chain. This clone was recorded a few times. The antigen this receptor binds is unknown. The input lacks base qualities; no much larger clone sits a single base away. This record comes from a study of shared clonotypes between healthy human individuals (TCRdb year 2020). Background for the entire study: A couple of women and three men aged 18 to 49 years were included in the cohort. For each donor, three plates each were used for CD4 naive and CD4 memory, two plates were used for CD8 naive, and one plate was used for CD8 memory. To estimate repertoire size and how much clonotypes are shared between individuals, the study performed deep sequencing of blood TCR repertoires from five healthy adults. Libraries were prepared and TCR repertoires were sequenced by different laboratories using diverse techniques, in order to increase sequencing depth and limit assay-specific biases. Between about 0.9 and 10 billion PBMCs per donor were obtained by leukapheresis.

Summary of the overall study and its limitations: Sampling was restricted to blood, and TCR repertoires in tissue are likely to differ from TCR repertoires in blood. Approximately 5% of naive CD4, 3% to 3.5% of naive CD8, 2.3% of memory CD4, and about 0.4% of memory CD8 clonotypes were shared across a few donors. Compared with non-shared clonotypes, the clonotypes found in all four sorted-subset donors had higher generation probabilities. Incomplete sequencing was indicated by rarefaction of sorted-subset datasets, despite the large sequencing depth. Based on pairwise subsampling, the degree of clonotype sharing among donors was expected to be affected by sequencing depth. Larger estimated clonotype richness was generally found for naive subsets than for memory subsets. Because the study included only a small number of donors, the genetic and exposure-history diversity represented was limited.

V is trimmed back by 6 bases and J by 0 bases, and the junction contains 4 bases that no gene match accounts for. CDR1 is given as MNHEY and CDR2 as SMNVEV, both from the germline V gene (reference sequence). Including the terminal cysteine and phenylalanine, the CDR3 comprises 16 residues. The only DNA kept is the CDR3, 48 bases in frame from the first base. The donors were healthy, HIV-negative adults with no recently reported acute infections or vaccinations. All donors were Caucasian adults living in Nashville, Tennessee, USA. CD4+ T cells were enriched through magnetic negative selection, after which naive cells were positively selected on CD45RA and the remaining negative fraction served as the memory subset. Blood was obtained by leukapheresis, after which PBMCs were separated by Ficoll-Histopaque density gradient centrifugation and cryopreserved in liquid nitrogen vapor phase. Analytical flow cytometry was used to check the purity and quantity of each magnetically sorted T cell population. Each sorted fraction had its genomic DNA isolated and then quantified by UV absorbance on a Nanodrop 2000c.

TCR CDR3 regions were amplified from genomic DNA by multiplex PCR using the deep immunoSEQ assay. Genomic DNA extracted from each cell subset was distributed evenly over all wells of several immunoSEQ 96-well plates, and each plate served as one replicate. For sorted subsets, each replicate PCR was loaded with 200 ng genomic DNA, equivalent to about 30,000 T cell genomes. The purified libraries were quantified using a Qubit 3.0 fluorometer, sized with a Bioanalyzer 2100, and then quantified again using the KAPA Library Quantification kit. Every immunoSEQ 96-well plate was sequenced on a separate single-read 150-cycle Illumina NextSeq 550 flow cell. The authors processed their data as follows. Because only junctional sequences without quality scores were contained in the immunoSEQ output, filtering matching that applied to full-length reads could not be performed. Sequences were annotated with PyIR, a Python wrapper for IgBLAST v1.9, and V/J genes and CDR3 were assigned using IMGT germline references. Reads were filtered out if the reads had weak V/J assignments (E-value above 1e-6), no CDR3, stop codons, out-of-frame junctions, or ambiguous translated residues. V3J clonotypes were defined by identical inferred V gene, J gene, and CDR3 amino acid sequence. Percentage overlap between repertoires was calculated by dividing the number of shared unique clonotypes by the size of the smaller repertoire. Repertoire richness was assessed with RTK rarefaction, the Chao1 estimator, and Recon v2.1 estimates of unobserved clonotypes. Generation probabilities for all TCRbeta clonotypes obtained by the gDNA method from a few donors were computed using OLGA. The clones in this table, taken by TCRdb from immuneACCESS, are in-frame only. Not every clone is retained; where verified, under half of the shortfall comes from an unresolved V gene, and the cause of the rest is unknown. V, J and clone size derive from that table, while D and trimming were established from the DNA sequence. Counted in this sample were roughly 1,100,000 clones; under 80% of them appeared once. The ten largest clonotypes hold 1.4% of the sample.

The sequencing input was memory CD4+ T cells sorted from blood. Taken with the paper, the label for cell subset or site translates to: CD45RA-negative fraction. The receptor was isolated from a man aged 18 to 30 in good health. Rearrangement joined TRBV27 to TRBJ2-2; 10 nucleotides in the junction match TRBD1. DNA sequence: TGTGCCAGCAGACCCGGACAGGGGGCGAACACCGGGGAGCTGTTTTTT. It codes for CASRPGQGANTGELFF.